The sequence of this T cell receptor (beta chain) was determined in a study of CD8+ T cells in alopecia areata. About the research overall: The study gave tofacitinib for 6 to 18 months, then 6 months off drug. Study observations and caveats: Tofacitinib significantly brought down scalp clonality and expanded CD8+ clones among top 100. One nonresponder makes the tie between baseline CD8+ expansion and response uncertain.

Stated treatment: oral pan-JAK inhibitor, 5-10 mg twice daily. Following RNA extraction, reverse transcription yielded cDNA that acted as the sequencing template. Clones were read by immunoSEQ multiplex PCR, and TCRdb kept only the in-frame ones, dropping some. The sample has hundreds of thousands of clones, 45% to 70% seen once. On this clone itself: Its matching antigen is unknown. Additional DNA sequences in this sample encode the identical CDR3.

The starting material was CD4+ T cells sorted from blood, obtained around week 52, from a patient treated with tofacitinib. The sequence derives from a human donor with alopecia areata.

The CDR3 spells CASSLGTGELFF. CDR3 sequence (DNA): TGTGCCAGCAGCTTAGGTACCGGGGAGCTGTTTTTT. The J gene is TRBJ2-2, the V gene TRBV7-9; D unclear. Trimming cost V 1 base and J 5 bases, with 2 bases left between them. The CDR3 contains 12 residues. In germline, CDR1 is SEHNR, CDR2 FQNEAQ (reference sequence).